This TCR beta chain was sequenced in a study of lymphopenia after photon versus proton radiotherapy. Germline trimming cut 6 bases from V and 2 bases from J; bases unmatched to any gene: 5. The CDR3 is made up of 15 amino acids. CDR1 and CDR2 from the germline V gene are MRHNA and SNTAGT. TCRdb keeps only in-frame clones here, not all; method: immunoSEQ multiplex PCR. The repertoire holds about 40,000 clones, with about 86% as singletons. The specimen comprised peripheral blood, sampled from a patient treated with proton-based radiotherapy. The chain recombines TRBV6-4 with TRBJ1-2; 11 bases are shared with TRBD1. This clonotype was sampled from a woman in her 70s with pancreatic cancer. Some clones in this sample may be carry-over from other donors' samples. DNA of the CDR3: TGTGCCAGCAGCGACGGGACAGGGGGGAACTATGGCTACACCTTC. Protein product: CASSDGTGGNYGYTF.